This T cell receptor (beta chain) was documented in a study of glioma-infiltrating T cells. General study findings and limits: CDR3 overlap between tissue and blood was very small. Tissue-blood divergence was below expectation in non-neoplastic patients, above in gliomas.

The iRepertoire nested amplicon-rescue multiplex PCR amplified TCR alpha and beta CDR3s from RNA. Tissue mRNA or PBMC total RNA, about 85-400 ng, went into one-step reverse transcription and amplification. TCRdb reprocessed the multiplex PCR reads with MiXCR, giving one entry per CDR3 protein. The repertoire holds about 93,000 distinct CDR3 sequences, with 35% to 45% as singletons. There are many counts of this clonotype. The antigen remains unidentified. CDR1 is MGHRA and CDR2 is YSYEKL in the germline V gene. The CDR3 totals 15 residues. J gave up 8 bases and V 1 base, and 3 bases lay outside the gene matches.

Sequenced material: glioma tissue, nonneoplastic brain tissue, or PBMCs (not recorded which). The sequence was obtained from a human donor with low-grade glioma or glioblastoma, undergoing nonglioma brain surgery, or in good health (not recorded which). The chain employs TRBV4-1 and TRBJ2-1, with 12 bases that match TRBD2. CDR3 region: CASSQGLAGVYEQFF. The CDR3 nucleotides are TGCGCCAGCAGCCAAGGACTAGCGGGGGTCTATGAGCAGTTCTTC.